The source of this T cell receptor beta chain is a study of blood T cell repertoires in COVID-19. Germline V lookup: CDR1 SEHNR, CDR2 FQNEAQ (reference sequence). The CDR3 length is 13 residues. Trimming cost V 2 bases and J 8 bases, with 9 bases left between them. Clones were read by immunoSEQ multiplex PCR, and TCRdb kept only the in-frame ones, dropping some. This sample has about 180,000 clones; approximately 87% occur once, and the top ten carry around 2.6%. V is TRBV7-9 and J is TRBJ2-2, with D perhaps TRBD1 (6 bases). Sequencing used peripheral blood. This TCR was sampled from a man between 35 and 55 years old with active or convalescent COVID-19. The CDR3 DNA reads TGTGCCAGCAGCTTATCAGGGGTAGGGGAGCTGTTTTTT. Protein product: CASSLSGVGELFF. The full variable domain, completed using reference TRBV7-9 and TRBJ2-2, is DTGVSQNPRHKITKRGQNVTFRCDPISEHNRLYWYRQTLGQGPEFLTYFQNEAQLEKSRLLSDRFSAERPKGSFSTLEIQRTEQGDSAMYLCASSLSGVGELFFGEGSRLTVL.